The 10 T cell receptor beta chains given below trace back to one sample, sequenced in a study of response to subunit inactivated influenza vaccine. TCRdb itself ran the RT-PCR reads through MiXCR, one entry per CDR3 protein. The top ten clones hold around 9.9% of a sample with roughly 170,000 distinct CDR3 sequences, around 9% of them seen once. The sequences come from non-naive T cells sorted from PBMCs, collected on the day of vaccination. These receptors all stem from a man aged 50-60 years who received an inactivated influenza vaccine.

In its sample, this clonotype was seen a few times. The CDR3 nucleotides read TGTGCCAGCAGACCGAGACAGGGAACCTACGAGCAGTACTTC. Translating gives CASRPRQGTYEQYF. The chain uses TRBV28 and TRBJ2-7; 7 bases are shared with TRBD1. The V and J ends lost 6 bases and 2 bases, in that order; junction bases with no gene match: 7. The CDR3 is 14 amino acids. CDR1 is MDHEN, CDR2 SYDVKM, per germline. The whole variable domain, filled in from reference TRBV28 and TRBJ2-7, reads DVKVTQSSRYLVKRTGEKVFLECVQDMDHENMFWYRQDPGLGLRLIYFSYDVKMKEKGDIPEGYSVSREKKERFSLILESASTNQTSMYLCASRPRQGTYEQYFGPGTRLTVT.

This clonotype has just a few counts. This chain links TRBV6-1 with TRBJ1-1, with 8 nucleotides matching TRBD1. The CDR3 loop spans 13 amino acids. V lost 9 bases, J lost 5 bases, and 8 bases stayed unmatched. Germline V lookup: CDR1 MNHNS, CDR2 SASEGT. The CDR3: CASHGTGRTEAFF. The CDR3 bases are TGTGCCAGTCACGGGACAGGTCGGACTGAAGCTTTCTTT.

This clonotype appeared a few times. The rearrangement uses TRBV6-2 or TRBV6-3 and TRBJ2-4, with 7 bases matching TRBD1. Trimming cost V 3 bases and J 4 bases; bases outside gene matches: 3. This CDR3 contains 14 residues. In germline, CDR1 is MNHEY, CDR2 SVGEGT. The CDR3 bases are TGTGCCAGCAGTTATGGGGACAGTAAAAACATTCAGTACTTC. It is translated as CASSYGDSKNIQYF.

This chain links TRBV20-1 with TRBJ2-3; D is possibly TRBD2 (5 bases). Germline CDR1 DFQATT, CDR2 SNEGSKA (reference sequence). The CDR3 sequence is 12 residues long. The V gene lost 6 bases and the J gene lost 6 bases, with 13 bases spanning the gap. CDR3 sequence (DNA): TGCAGTGCAACGCGACGCGGGGATACGCAGTATTTT. Translating it yields CSATRRGDTQYF.

This clonotype was recorded at least ten times. The J gene is TRBJ1-5, the V gene TRBV12-3 or TRBV12-4; no clear D. Trimming cost V 1 base and J 6 bases, with 13 bases left between them. The length of the CDR3 is 15 residues. CDR3 amino acids: CASSLGSGNGQPQHF. In nucleotides, the CDR3 is TGTGCCAGCAGTTTAGGTTCCGGGAATGGTCAGCCCCAGCATTTT.

The sample holds a few counts of this clonotype. J is TRBJ2-3 and V is TRBV5-5, with D perhaps matching TRBD1 (6 bases). The CDR3 extends over 14 amino acids. Germline V lookup: CDR1 SGHKS, CDR2 YYEKEE (reference sequence). Trimming pared 3 bases from V and 7 bases from J, leaving 15 bases between. In DNA, the CDR3 is TGTGCCAGCAGCTCTCAAATACAGGGTTATACGCAGTATTTT. As protein: CASSSQIQGYTQYF.

There are a few counts of this clonotype. J is TRBJ2-7 and V is TRBV7-2; D perhaps matches TRBD1 (6 bases). The length of the CDR3 is 13 residues. From germline, CDR1 is SGHTA and CDR2 FQGNSA. V was shortened by 7 bases and J by 5 bases, with 15 bases between the two germline ends. CDR3 DNA: TGTGCCAGCACCATACAGGGCACCAACGAGCAGTACTTC. Translating gives CASTIQGTNEQYF.

V is TRBV5-1 and J is TRBJ2-5; 9 nucleotides agree with TRBD1. The CDR3 consists of 15 residues. J lost 0 bases, V lost 3 bases, and 3 bases had no gene match. CDR1 and CDR2 from the germline V gene are SGHRS and YFSETQ. The CDR3 spells CASSSTGGYQETQYF. CDR3 in DNA: TGCGCCAGCAGCTCGACAGGGGGGTACCAAGAGACCCAGTACTTC.

This clonotype was detected a few times. V is TRBV9 and J is TRBJ1-6, with unresolved D. This CDR3 is built from 14 residues. Between the trimmed V and J ends, which lost 0 bases and 10 bases, there was a span of 11 bases. Germline lookup yields CDR1 SGDLS and CDR2 YYNGEE. The CDR3 bases are TGTGCCAGCAGCGTAGAATCCGCGAACTCACCCCTCCACTTT. Translated, it gives CASSVESANSPLHF.

This clonotype was observed many times. J is TRBJ2-2 and V is TRBV4-1; 11 bases are a match to TRBD2. Germline CDR1 MGHRA, CDR2 YSYEKL. The CDR3 sequence is 18 residues long. The V and J ends lost 3 bases and 0 bases, in that order; junction bases with no gene match: 6. The CDR3 region has the DNA TGCGCCAGCAGCCAGGGACTAGCGGTCCACGCGAACACCGGGGAGCTGTTTTTT. Protein: CASSQGLAVHANTGELFF.